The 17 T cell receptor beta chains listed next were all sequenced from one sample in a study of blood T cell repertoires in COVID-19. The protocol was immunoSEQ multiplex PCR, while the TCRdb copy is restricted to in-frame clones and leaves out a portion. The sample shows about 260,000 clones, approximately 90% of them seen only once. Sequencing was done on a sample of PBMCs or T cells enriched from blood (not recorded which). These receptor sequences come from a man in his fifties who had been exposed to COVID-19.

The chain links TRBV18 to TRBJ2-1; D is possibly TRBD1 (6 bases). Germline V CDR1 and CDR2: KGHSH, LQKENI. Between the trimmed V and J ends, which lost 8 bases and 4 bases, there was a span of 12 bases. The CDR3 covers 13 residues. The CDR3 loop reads CASTGSGYNEQFF. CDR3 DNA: TGTGCCAGCACAGGGTCGGGGTACAATGAGCAGTTCTTC.

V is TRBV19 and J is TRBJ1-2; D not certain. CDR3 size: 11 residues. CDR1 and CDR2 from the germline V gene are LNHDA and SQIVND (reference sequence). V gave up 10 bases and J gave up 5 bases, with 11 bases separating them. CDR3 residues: CATTTGYGYTF. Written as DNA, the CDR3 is TGTGCCACTACGACGGGTTATGGCTACACCTTC. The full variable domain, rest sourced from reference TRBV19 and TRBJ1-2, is DGGITQSPKYLFRKEGQNVTLSCEQNLNHDAMYWYRQDPGQGLRLIYYSQIVNDFQKGDIAEGYSVSREKKESFPLTVTSAQKNPTAFYLCATTTGYGYTFGSGTRLTVV.

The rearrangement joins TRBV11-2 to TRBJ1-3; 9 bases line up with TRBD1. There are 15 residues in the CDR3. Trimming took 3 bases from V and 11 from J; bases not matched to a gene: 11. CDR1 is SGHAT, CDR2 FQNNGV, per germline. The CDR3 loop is CASSLGGDRVFSIYF. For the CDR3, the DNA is TGTGCCAGCAGCTTGGGGGGGGACAGGGTCTTCTCCATATATTTT.

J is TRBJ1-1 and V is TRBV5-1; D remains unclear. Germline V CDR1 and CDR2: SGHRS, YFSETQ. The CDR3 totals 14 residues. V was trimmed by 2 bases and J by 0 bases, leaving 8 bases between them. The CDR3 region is CASSFFGMNTEAFF. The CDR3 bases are TGCGCCAGCAGCTTCTTCGGTATGAACACTGAAGCTTTCTTT.

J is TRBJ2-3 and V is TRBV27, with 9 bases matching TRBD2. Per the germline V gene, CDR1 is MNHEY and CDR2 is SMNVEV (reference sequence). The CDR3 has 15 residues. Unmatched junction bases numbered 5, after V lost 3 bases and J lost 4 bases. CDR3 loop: CASSFRGLASDTQYF. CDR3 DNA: TGTGCCAGCAGTTTTAGGGGACTAGCTTCAGATACGCAGTATTTT.

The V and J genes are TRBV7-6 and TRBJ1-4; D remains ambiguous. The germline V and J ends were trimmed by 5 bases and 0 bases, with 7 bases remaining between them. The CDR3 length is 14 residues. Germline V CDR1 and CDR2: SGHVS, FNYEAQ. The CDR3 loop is CASSPFATNEKLFF. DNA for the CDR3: TGTGCCAGCAGCCCCTTTGCAACTAATGAAAAACTGTTTTTT.

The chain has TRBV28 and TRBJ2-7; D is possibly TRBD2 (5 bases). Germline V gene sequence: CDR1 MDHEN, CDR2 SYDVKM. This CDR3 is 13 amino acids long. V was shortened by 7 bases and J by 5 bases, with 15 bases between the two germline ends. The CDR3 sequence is CASTPLRRNEQYF. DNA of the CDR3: TGTGCCAGCACCCCTCTAAGGAGGAACGAGCAGTACTTC.

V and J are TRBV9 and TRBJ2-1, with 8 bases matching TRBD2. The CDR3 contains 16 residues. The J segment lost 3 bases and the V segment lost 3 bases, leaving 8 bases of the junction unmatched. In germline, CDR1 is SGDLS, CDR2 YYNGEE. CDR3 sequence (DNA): TGTGCCAGCAGCGCCAATTTCGGGACTAGCTACAATGAGCAGTTCTTC. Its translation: CASSANFGTSYNEQFF.

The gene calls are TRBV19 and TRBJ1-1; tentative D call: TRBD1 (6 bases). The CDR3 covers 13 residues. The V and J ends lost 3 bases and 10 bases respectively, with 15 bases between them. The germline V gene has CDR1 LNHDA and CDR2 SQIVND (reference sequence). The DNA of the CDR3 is TGTGCCAGTAGTATGGGGGCGAACCGGCCAGCTTTCTTT. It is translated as CASSMGANRPAFF.

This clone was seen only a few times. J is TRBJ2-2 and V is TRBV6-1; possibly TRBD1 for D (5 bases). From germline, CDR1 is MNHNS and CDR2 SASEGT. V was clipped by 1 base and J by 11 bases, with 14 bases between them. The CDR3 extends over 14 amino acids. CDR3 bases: TGTGCCAGCAGTGAAGGTCCGCAGGGTACTGAGCTGTTTTTT. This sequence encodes CASSEGPQGTELFF.

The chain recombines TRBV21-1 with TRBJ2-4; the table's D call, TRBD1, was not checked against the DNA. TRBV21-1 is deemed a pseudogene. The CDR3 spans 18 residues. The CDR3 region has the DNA TGTGCCAGCAGCACCGACGCAGGGGGCGGGGACCACAAAAACATTCAGTACTTC. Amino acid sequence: CASSTDAGGGDHKNIQYF.

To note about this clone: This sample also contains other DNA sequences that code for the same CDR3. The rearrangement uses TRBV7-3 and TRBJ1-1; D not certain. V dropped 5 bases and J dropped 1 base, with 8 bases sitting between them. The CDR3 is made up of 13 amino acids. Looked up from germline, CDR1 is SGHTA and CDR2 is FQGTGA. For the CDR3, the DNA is TGTGCCAGCAGCCTCCAAGCGAACACTGAAGCTTTCTTT. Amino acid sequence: CASSLQANTEAFF.

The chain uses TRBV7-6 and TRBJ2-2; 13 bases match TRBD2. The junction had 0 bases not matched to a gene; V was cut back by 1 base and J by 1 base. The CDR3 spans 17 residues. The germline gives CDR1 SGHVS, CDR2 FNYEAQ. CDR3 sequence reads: CASSLGLAGGNTGELFF. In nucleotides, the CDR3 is TGTGCCAGCAGCTTAGGACTAGCGGGAGGGAACACCGGGGAGCTGTTTTTT. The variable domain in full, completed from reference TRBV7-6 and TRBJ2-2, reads GAGVSQSPRYKVTKRGQDVALRCDPISGHVSLYWYRQALGQGPEFLTYFNYEAQQDKSGLPNDRFSAERPEGSISTLTIQRTEQRDSAMYRCASSLGLAGGNTGELFFGEGSRLTVL.

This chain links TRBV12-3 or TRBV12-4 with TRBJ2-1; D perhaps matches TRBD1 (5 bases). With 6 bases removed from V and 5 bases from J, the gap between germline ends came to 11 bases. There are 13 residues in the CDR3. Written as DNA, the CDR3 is TGTGCCAGCAGAGATCTAGGGGACAATGAGCAGTTCTTC. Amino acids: CASRDLGDNEQFF.

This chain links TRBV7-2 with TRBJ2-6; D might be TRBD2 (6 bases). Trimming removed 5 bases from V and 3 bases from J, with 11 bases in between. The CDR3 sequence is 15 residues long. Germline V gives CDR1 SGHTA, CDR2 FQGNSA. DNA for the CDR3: TGTGCCAGCAGCCCAAGGGGAGGTGGGGCCAACGTCCTGACTTTC. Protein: CASSPRGGGANVLTF.

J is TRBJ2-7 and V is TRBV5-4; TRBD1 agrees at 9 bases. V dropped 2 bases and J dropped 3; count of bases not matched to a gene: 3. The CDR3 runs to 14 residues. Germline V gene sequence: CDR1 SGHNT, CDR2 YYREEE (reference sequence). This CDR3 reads CASSLGTGIYEQYF. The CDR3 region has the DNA TGTGCCAGCAGCTTAGGGACAGGGATCTACGAGCAGTACTTC.

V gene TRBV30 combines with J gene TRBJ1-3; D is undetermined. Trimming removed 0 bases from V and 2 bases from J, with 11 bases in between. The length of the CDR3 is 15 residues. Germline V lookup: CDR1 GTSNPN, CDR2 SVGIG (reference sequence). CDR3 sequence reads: CAWSVITGTGNTIYF. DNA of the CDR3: TGTGCCTGGAGTGTTATTACGGGAACTGGAAACACCATATATTTT.